This T cell receptor (beta chain) derives from a study of T-cell reconstitution after alpha-beta-depleted transplantation in children (dated by TCRdb to between 2015 and 2016). Background for the entire study: T-cell immune reconstitution after TCRalphabeta/CD19-depleted allogeneic hematopoietic cell transplantation in children was quantitatively tracked in the study by means of TCR repertoire profiling.

Library preparation used PCR. Sequencing relied on an Illumina HiSeq 2500. TCR library preparation used molecular barcoding, with unique molecular identifiers applied to normalize quantification of the TCRbeta repertoire. Using fastp at Q25 and MiXCR, TCRdb reprocessed the public reads and kept productive beta chains. Under each unique CDR3 protein, matching rows form one entry showing the most common genes and DNA. The sample table lists more than 450,000 distinct CDR3 sequences, around 18% of them with a count of one. Jointly, the top ten make up 3.3% of the sample. V is pruned by 0 bases and J by 7 bases, leaving 6 bases of the junction without a gene match. From the cysteine through the phenylalanine, the CDR3 covers 14 amino acids. Just the 42-base CDR3 DNA is kept, in frame starting at base 1. CDR1 and CDR2 are drawn from the germline V gene (reference sequence): DFQATT, SNEGSKA. A few counts support this clonotype. No cognate antigen has been identified for it. Base qualities are not recorded, but no much larger clone differs from it by a single base.

The material was PBMCs from the stem cell graft donor, obtained from the stem cell graft. This receptor chain uses TRBV20-1 and TRBJ2-7, with TRBD2 matching 10 junction bases. The clonotype comes from a human donor who donated a stem cell graft to a child with acute lymphoblastic leukemia. Here is the DNA: TGCAGTGCTAGAGATCTAGCGGGAGTGGAGGAGCAGTACTTC. Its translation is CSARDLAGVEEQYF.